Shown below are 30 T cell receptor beta chains from a single sample sequenced in a study of T cell changes during pregnancy in multiple sclerosis (dated by TCRdb to about 2019). Library generation was performed with the immunoSEQ multiplex PCR assay. TCRdb re-hosts the immuneACCESS table, in-frame sequences only. Its copies lack some clones; in the studies checked, an unresolved V gene accounts for under half of them, and the cause for the rest is not known. The sample table contains over 30,000 clones; only one count was recorded for about 90% of them. Around 0.8% of the sample lies in the top ten. Specimen: CD4+ T cells from peripheral blood mononuclear cells, collected in the third trimester of pregnancy. These receptor sequences come from a female donor with multiple sclerosis, enrolled in a pregnancy study.

V gene TRBV6-9 combines with J gene TRBJ2-7, with 9 nucleotides matching TRBD1. Per germline, CDR1 MNHGY and CDR2 SVAAGI. The length of the CDR3 is 15 residues. Trimming removed 7 bases from V and 2 bases from J; junction bases left unmatched: 9. Written as DNA, the CDR3 is TGTGCCAGCATGGCAATGGGGACAGGGCCCTACGAGCAGTACTTC. This translates into CASMAMGTGPYEQYF.

The chain has TRBV7-2 and TRBJ2-7; 9 bases match TRBD2. Germline lookup yields CDR1 SGHTA and CDR2 FQGNSA. This CDR3 has 15 amino acids. The trim removed 7 bases at V and 5 bases at J, leaving 12 bases unmatched. CDR3 nucleotide sequence: TGTGCCAGCACCGTACCCGCGGGAGGGCTCAACGAGCAGTACTTC. Encoded protein: CASTVPAGGLNEQYF.

This chain links TRBV2 with TRBJ2-1; possible D gene TRBD2, 6 bases. The V gene's germline CDR1 is SNHLY and CDR2 FYNNEI. V was shortened by 6 bases and J by 4 bases, with 10 bases between the two germline ends. The CDR3 runs 13 residues. CDR3 bases: TGTGCCAGCAGACCTGGGACTTACAATGAGCAGTTCTTC. Protein: CASRPGTYNEQFF. The full variable domain, rest sourced from reference TRBV2 and TRBJ2-1, is EPEVTQTPSHQVTQMGQEVILRCVPISNHLYFYWYRQILGQKVEFLVSFYNNEISEKSEIFDDQFSVERPDGSNFTLKIRSTKLEDSAMYFCASRPGTYNEQFFGPGTRLTVL.

The chain combines TRBV5-6 with TRBJ2-2, with D tentatively TRBD2 (5 bases). The CDR3 loop spans 16 amino acids. Looked up from germline, CDR1 is SGHDT and CDR2 is YYEEEE. Trimming removed 4 bases from V and 2 bases from J, with 15 bases in between. CDR3: CASSQLGVINTGELFF. CDR3 coding DNA: TGTGCCAGCAGCCAGCTGGGAGTAATTAACACCGGGGAGCTGTTTTTT.

The V and J genes are TRBV10-3 and TRBJ2-2; D possibly corresponds to TRBD1 (6 bases). V gave up 0 bases and J gave up 0 bases, with 11 bases separating them. The germline V gene has CDR1 ENHRY and CDR2 SYGVKD. This CDR3 region has 17 residues. DNA for the CDR3: TGTGCCATCAGTGAGTCCACAGGGTTCGCGAACACCGGGGAGCTGTTTTTT. It yields the protein CAISESTGFANTGELFF.

CDR3 residues: CASSVPSGSGTQYF. Here the CDR3 DNA reads TGTGCCAGCAGCGTTCCTAGCGGGAGTGGTACGCAGTATTTT. The chain joins TRBV9 to TRBJ2-3, with TRBD2 matching over 10 bases. CDR3 length: 14 amino acids. The ends lost 2 bases at V and 8 bases at J; junction bases unmatched: 5. Germline CDR1 is SGDLS and CDR2 is YYNGEE.

The CDR3 loop reads CASSLGTSGRTGELFF. DNA for the CDR3: TGTGCCAGCAGCTTGGGGACTAGCGGGAGAACCGGGGAGCTGTTTTTT. The chain links TRBV5-4 to TRBJ2-2, with TRBD2 matching over 13 bases. The CDR3 extends over 16 amino acids. V dropped 0 bases and J dropped 5; count of bases not matched to a gene: 1. Germline V gene sequence: CDR1 SGHNT, CDR2 YYREEE (reference sequence).

The genes are TRBV5-6 and TRBJ1-1; D possibly corresponds to TRBD1 (5 bases). CDR3 length equals 14 residues. From germline, CDR1 is SGHDT and CDR2 YYEEEE. Deletions cut 5 bases from V and 5 bases from J, with 16 bases between. The CDR3 nucleotides are TGTGCCAGCAGTGGCTTGGGGCGCGGAACTGAAGCTTTCTTT. It codes for CASSGLGRGTEAFF.

CDR3 DNA sequence: TGTGCCAGCAGTACTCGGCTAGCGGGGGGGGAGTACTTC. Translated: CASSTRLAGGEYF. The chain couples TRBV6-5 to TRBJ2-7; 12 bases are a match to TRBD2. CDR1 is MNHEY, CDR2 SVGAGI, per germline. The CDR3 runs 13 residues. J gave up 11 bases and V 5 bases, and 7 bases lay outside the gene matches.

The CDR3 nucleotides read TGTGCCAGTAGCCAACTACAGGGTTTCATCGAAAAACTGTTTTTT. As protein: CASSQLQGFIEKLFF. The V gene is TRBV19, the J gene TRBJ1-4, with a possible D match to TRBD1 (6 bases). The CDR3 covers 15 residues. With 6 bases removed from V and 8 bases from J, the gap between germline ends came to 19 bases. The germline V gene encodes CDR1 LNHDA and CDR2 SQIVND (reference sequence).

The chain is built from TRBV11-2 and TRBJ2-1, with TRBD2 matching over 10 bases. The J segment lost 6 bases and the V segment lost 2 bases, leaving 7 bases of the junction unmatched. Germline V lookup: CDR1 SGHAT, CDR2 FQNNGV. This CDR3 is built from 16 residues. CDR3 sequence: CASSLSPAGGGNEQFF. Written as DNA, the CDR3 is TGTGCCAGCAGCTTAAGTCCAGCGGGAGGGGGCAATGAGCAGTTCTTC.

This chain joins TRBV7-3 and TRBJ1-1, with D possibly TRBD1 on 6 matching bases. The V end lost 5 bases, the J end lost 0 bases, and 10 bases lay between the germline ends. This CDR3 has 14 residues. From germline, CDR1 is SGHTA and CDR2 FQGTGA. This CDR3 reads CASSPGQLNTEAFF. CDR3 coding DNA: TGTGCCAGCAGCCCCGGACAGTTGAACACTGAAGCTTTCTTT. The whole variable domain, remainder taken from reference TRBV7-3 and TRBJ1-1, is GAGVSQTPSNKVTEKGKYVELRCDPISGHTALYWYRQSLGQGPEFLIYFQGTGAADDSGLPNDRFFAVRPEGSVSTLKIQRTERGDSAVYLCASSPGQLNTEAFFGQGTRLTVV.

In this sample, this clone turned up a few times. The J gene is TRBJ1-1, the V gene TRBV30; no definite D call. The V and J ends lost 4 bases and 2 bases respectively, with 5 bases between them. From germline, CDR1 is GTSNPN and CDR2 SVGIG (reference sequence). This CDR3 has 11 residues. CDR3 DNA: TGTGCCTGGACAAAAAACACTGAAGCTTTCTTT. Protein product: CAWTKNTEAFF.

The genes are TRBV18 and TRBJ2-7; 9 bases align to TRBD2. J gave up 4 bases and V 3 bases, and 7 bases lay outside the gene matches. The CDR3 is 15 residues long. Germline V gene sequence: CDR1 KGHSH, CDR2 LQKENI. CDR3 coding DNA: TGTGCCAGCTCACCTCCGGGACTAGCAAAGTACGAGCAGTACTTC. It yields the protein CASSPPGLAKYEQYF. Variable domain in full (rest from reference TRBV18 and TRBJ2-7): NAGVMQNPRHLVRRRGQEARLRCSPMKGHSHVYWYRQLPEEGLKFMVYLQKENIIDESGMPKERFSAEFPKEGPSILRIQQVVRGDSAAYFCASSPPGLAKYEQYFGPGTRLTVT.

This sequence joins TRBV9 and TRBJ2-3; 10 bases map to TRBD2. CDR1 and CDR2 (germline): SGDLS, YYNGEE. The CDR3 has 16 amino acids. With V trimmed by 4 bases and J by 2 bases, 7 bases remained unmatched. CDR3 sequence: CASSQRTSGYTDTQYF. For the CDR3, the DNA is TGTGCCAGCAGCCAGAGGACTAGCGGCTACACAGATACGCAGTATTTT.

In this sample, this clone turned up a few times. The chain is built from TRBV4-1 and TRBJ2-1; 10 bases fit TRBD1. Trimming cost V 2 bases and J 4 bases; bases outside gene matches: 5. The CDR3 has 16 amino acids. The germline CDR1 and CDR2 sequences are MGHRA and YSYEKL. The CDR3 DNA sequence: TGCGCCAGCAGCCAATGGGAGGGACAGGGGTACAATGAGCAGTTCTTC. Its protein is CASSQWEGQGYNEQFF.

This chain connects TRBV7-2 to TRBJ2-5; TRBD2 aligns across 10 bases. The CDR3 has 17 residues. Trimming at V came to 1 base and at J to 4 bases, leaving 9 bases not matched to a gene. Per the germline V gene, CDR1 is SGHTA and CDR2 is FQGNSA. This CDR3 reads CASSLGVLSSGGETQYF. CDR3 nucleotide sequence: TGTGCCAGCAGCTTAGGAGTGTTGTCTAGCGGGGGAGAGACCCAGTACTTC.

The chain uses TRBV2 and TRBJ1-2; 8 bases map to TRBD1. The J segment lost 7 bases and the V segment lost 7 bases, leaving 14 bases of the junction unmatched. Germline assignment: CDR1 SNHLY and CDR2 FYNNEI. The CDR3 is 15 residues long. CDR3 in DNA: TGTGCCAGCATTAGGTTGGGTTCAGGGGGCGTTGGCTACACCTTC. Its translation: CASIRLGSGGVGYTF.

The chain combines TRBV5-4 with TRBJ2-7, with 8 bases that match TRBD1. Losses at the gene ends were 1 base for V and 4 bases for J; bases not matched to a gene: 1. Germline CDR1 SGHNT, CDR2 YYREEE (reference sequence). This CDR3 is 13 amino acids long. CDR3 sequence (DNA): TGTGCCAGCAGCTTGCAGGGGGCTTACGAGCAGTACTTC. This sequence encodes CASSLQGAYEQYF. The variable domain in full, with the rest retrieved from reference TRBV5-4 and TRBJ2-7, is ETGVTQSPTHLIKTRGQQVTLRCSSQSGHNTVSWYQQALGQGPQFIFQYYREEENGRGNFPPRFSGLQFPNYSSELNVNALELDDSALYLCASSLQGAYEQYFGPGTRLTVT.

V and J are TRBV14 and TRBJ2-3, with D perhaps TRBD2 (6 bases). The ends were cut back, 3 bases at V and 14 bases at J, with 24 bases in the middle. Germline lookup yields CDR1 SGHDN and CDR2 FVKESK. This CDR3 has 15 amino acids. In nucleotides, the CDR3 is TGTGCCAGCAGCCAGGCGTCAGTCCAATTGGAGGGGCGGTATTTT. Protein sequence: CASSQASVQLEGRYF.

The chain has TRBV11-2 and TRBJ2-1; 10 bases are a match to TRBD2. The ends lost 5 bases at V and 0 bases at J; junction bases unmatched: 7. Germline V gives CDR1 SGHAT, CDR2 FQNNGV. The CDR3 spans 17 residues. The DNA for the CDR3 is TGTGCCAGCAGCCCTCGGACTAGCGGTAACTCCTACAATGAGCAGTTCTTC. Translation gives CASSPRTSGNSYNEQFF.

This clone has just a few counts. The V and J genes are TRBV4-3 and TRBJ2-3; no reliable D call. The CDR3 is 16 amino acids. Trimming pared 0 bases from V and 0 bases from J, leaving 10 bases between. Per germline, CDR1 LGHNA and CDR2 YSLEER. CDR3 DNA sequence: TGCGCCAGCAGCCAAGATTGGGCGTCTAGCACAGATACGCAGTATTTT. It codes for CASSQDWASSTDTQYF.

This clone was detected only once. This chain links TRBV28 with TRBJ2-7; D might be TRBD1 (6 bases). The CDR3 is 11 amino acids. Deletions cut 5 bases from V and 4 bases from J, with 6 bases between. Germline CDR1 and CDR2: MDHEN and SYDVKM. This CDR3 is CASSQGYEQYF. CDR3 sequence (DNA): TGTGCCAGCAGTCAGGGGTACGAGCAGTACTTC.

The rearrangement uses TRBV18 and TRBJ2-7; 11 bases are shared with TRBD1. The CDR3 is 14 residues long. Germline CDR1 is KGHSH and CDR2 is LQKENI. V trimming: 2 bases; J trimming: 5 bases; junction bases outside the gene matches: 2. CDR3 nucleotide sequence: TGTGCCAGCTCACCAGGGACAGGGGGTAACGAGCAGTACTTC. It translates to CASSPGTGGNEQYF.

This clone was detected once. The CDR3 DNA is TGTGCCAGCAGTTTAGGGCAGGAGTCAGGGAAGCCCCAGCATTTT. Its protein is CASSLGQESGKPQHF. This chain joins TRBV28 and TRBJ1-5; D may be TRBD1 (5 bases). The V end was cut by 2 bases, the J end by 8 bases, with 16 bases between. CDR1 and CDR2 from the germline V gene are MDHEN and SYDVKM. The length of the CDR3 is 15 residues.

The table lists this clone with a count of one. V is TRBV30 and J is TRBJ2-3; D is unresolved. Germline values: CDR1 GTSNPN, CDR2 SVGIG (reference sequence). There are 14 residues in the CDR3. The ends were cut back, 0 bases at V and 2 bases at J, with 9 bases in the middle. The CDR3 loop is CAWSVRRDTDTQYF. The DNA of the CDR3 is TGTGCCTGGAGTGTACGTAGAGACACAGATACGCAGTATTTT. The entire variable domain, with the rest obtained from reference TRBV30 and TRBJ2-3, is as follows: SQTIHQWPATLVQPVGSPLSLECTVEGTSNPNLYWYRQAAGRGLQLLFYSVGIGQISSEVPQNLSASRPQDRQFILSSKKLLLSDSGFYLCAWSVRRDTDTQYFGPGTRLTVL.

The chain uses TRBV2 and TRBJ1-1; 7 positions agree with TRBD1. Germline CDR1 reads SNHLY; CDR2 reads FYNNEI. V lost 8 bases to trimming and J lost 0 bases; unmatched junction nucleotides: 6. This CDR3 is 14 amino acids long. The CDR3 DNA reads as TGTGCCAGCCCCCGACAGGGATTGAACACTGAAGCTTTCTTT. Translating it yields CASPRQGLNTEAFF.

V gene TRBV5-4 combines with J gene TRBJ2-7; 7 bases map to TRBD2. The CDR3 contains 15 residues. The J segment lost 5 bases and the V segment lost 1 base, leaving 9 bases of the junction unmatched. Germline V gives CDR1 SGHNT, CDR2 YYREEE (reference sequence). The CDR3 protein is CASSLTAGYIDEQYF. As DNA, the CDR3 is TGTGCCAGCAGCTTGACAGCGGGGTATATCGACGAGCAGTACTTC.

DNA for the CDR3: TGCGCCAGCAGCCAAGGGGGTGGAGGTGAAAAACTGTTTTTT. Encoded protein: CASSQGGGGEKLFF. This rearrangement joins TRBV4-3 to TRBJ1-4, with D unclear. Trimming took 1 base from V and 7 from J, leaving 10 bases between them. The CDR3 consists of 14 residues. The V gene's germline CDR1 is LGHNA and CDR2 YSLEER.

This clone was recorded once. The chain combines TRBV18 with TRBJ1-5; perhaps TRBD1 as D (5 bases). The V end was cut by 8 bases, the J end by 1 base, with 9 bases between. Germline CDR1 reads KGHSH; CDR2 reads LQKENI. This CDR3 has 13 amino acids. The CDR3 DNA sequence: TGTGCCAGCCACGGGGGGAGCAATCAGCCCCAGCATTTT. This translates into CASHGGSNQPQHF.